A single sample gave rise to the 20 T cell receptor beta chains below, sequenced in a study of blood T cell repertoires in COVID-19 (dated by TCRdb to the early 2020s). The library was made by the immunoSEQ multiplex PCR assay. The immuneACCESS repertoire file appears here via TCRdb, limited to in-frame rearrangements. These files lack a portion of the clones; in checked studies, under half of the deficit traces to unresolved V genes, and the cause of the others is not known. The sample includes over 200,000 clones, with 88% observed a single time. 0.75% to 1% of the sample belongs to the ten largest clones. The source material was peripheral blood. These receptors were collected from a woman between 40 and 50 years old who had recovered from COVID-19.

The chain links TRBV9 to TRBJ1-2, with D uncertain. Trimming shortened V by 3 bases and J by 0 bases, and 15 bases separated the two germline ends. The CDR3 length is 16 residues. Germline V lookup: CDR1 SGDLS, CDR2 YYNGEE. This CDR3 reads CASSAKWAATNYGYTF. CDR3 bases: TGTGCCAGCAGCGCGAAGTGGGCAGCTACTAACTATGGCTACACCTTC.

This clone showed up just once. The genes are TRBV4-1 and TRBJ1-2, with D tentatively TRBD1 (6 bases). The CDR3 is 15 residues long. Germline loops: CDR1 MGHRA, CDR2 YSYEKL. Trimming removed 4 bases from V and 0 bases from J, with 12 bases in between. This CDR3 reads CASSRQWTANYGYTF. The CDR3 coding sequence is TGCGCCAGCAGCCGTCAGTGGACAGCTAACTATGGCTACACCTTC.

V gene TRBV5-5 combines with J gene TRBJ1-2; the D is unclear. Trimming left V 4 bases short and J 4 bases short, with 11 bases between. This CDR3 spans 13 amino acids. The germline V gene encodes CDR1 SGHKS and CDR2 YYEKEE (reference sequence). CDR3 sequence reads: CASSRDRVYGYTF. The CDR3, as DNA: TGTGCCAGCAGCCGGGATAGGGTCTATGGCTACACCTTC.

The chain joins TRBV9 to TRBJ2-1; D may be TRBD1 (5 bases). Germline V gene data show CDR1 as SGDLS and CDR2 as YYNGEE. Trimming shortened V by 3 bases and J by 0 bases, and 10 bases separated the two germline ends. This CDR3 contains 15 residues. The CDR3 loop reads CASSAQGASYNEQFF. CDR3 nucleotide sequence: TGTGCCAGCAGCGCCCAGGGTGCCTCCTACAATGAGCAGTTCTTC.

The chain links TRBV30 to TRBJ1-5, with no clear D. There are 13 residues in the CDR3. Trimming shortened V by 0 bases and J by 4 bases, and 7 bases separated the two germline ends. In germline, CDR1 is GTSNPN, CDR2 SVGIG (reference sequence). The DNA of the CDR3 is TGTGCCTGGAGTGTTGGGCTGAATCAGCCCCAGCATTTT. This encodes CAWSVGLNQPQHF.

The V and J genes are TRBV15 and TRBJ2-1, with 10 bases fitting TRBD2. The trim removed 8 bases at V and 10 bases at J, leaving 14 bases unmatched. CDR1 is LNHNV, CDR2 YYDKDF, per germline (reference sequence). This CDR3 region has 15 residues. The CDR3 DNA follows: TGTGCCACCGCGCCGGCTAGCGGGAGAAGTCGGGAGCAGTTCTTC. Translation gives CATAPASGRSREQFF.

This clone was found a few times. The chain carries TRBV7-6 and TRBJ1-4; D call uncertain. This CDR3 has 15 residues. Trimming removed 5 bases at V and 0 bases at J, with 10 bases between. The V gene's germline CDR1 is SGHVS and CDR2 FNYEAQ. The DNA of the CDR3 is TGTGCCAGCAGCCCAAGCACCGCAACTAATGAAAAACTGTTTTTT. This codes for CASSPSTATNEKLFF.

The chain uses TRBV7-9 and TRBJ2-5; possibly TRBD2 for D (6 bases). V was shortened by 8 bases and J by 5 bases, with 6 bases between the two germline ends. This CDR3 has 10 amino acids. Germline values: CDR1 SEHNR, CDR2 FQNEAQ (reference sequence). Here the CDR3 DNA reads TGTGCCAGCGGGGGGGAGACCCAGTACTTC. It yields the protein CASGGETQYF.

The chain combines TRBV18 with TRBJ2-5; a possible D gene is TRBD2 (6 bases). Per the germline V gene, CDR1 is KGHSH and CDR2 is LQKENI. Trimming took 4 bases from V and 5 from J, leaving 14 bases between them. This CDR3 has 14 amino acids. The CDR3 protein is CASSQTGLRETQYF. Here the CDR3 DNA reads TGTGCCAGCTCACAAACGGGACTTCGGGAGACCCAGTACTTC.

This chain's CDR3 is CASSYSRSSEQFF. CDR3 bases: TGTGCCAGCAGTTACTCCCGGTCTTCTGAGCAGTTCTTC. The chain uses TRBV6-6 and TRBJ2-1; D call uncertain. The ends were cut back, 0 bases at V and 9 bases at J, with 9 bases in the middle. The germline CDR1 and CDR2 sequences are MNHNY and SVGAGI (reference sequence). The CDR3 is 13 residues long.

This clone occurred once. The chain couples TRBV15 to TRBJ2-5, with D perhaps TRBD1 (6 bases). V lost 4 bases and J lost 5, with 17 bases in between. This CDR3 spans 15 amino acids. The V gene's germline CDR1 is LNHNV and CDR2 YYDKDF (reference sequence). The CDR3 DNA sequence: TGTGCCACCAGCACCCATATTGGTGGGGGCGAGACCCAGTACTTC. Its protein is CATSTHIGGGETQYF.

The chain employs TRBV30 and TRBJ2-5; D possibly corresponds to TRBD2 (7 bases). Deletions cut 1 base from V and 5 bases from J, with 11 bases between. The CDR3 consists of 13 residues. Germline lookup yields CDR1 GTSNPN and CDR2 SVGIG (reference sequence). The CDR3 sequence is CAWSGGGWETQYF. The CDR3 coding sequence is TGTGCCTGGAGTGGGGGGGGCTGGGAGACCCAGTACTTC. Full variable domain (outside the CDR3, taken from reference TRBV30 and TRBJ2-5): SQTIHQWPATLVQPVGSPLSLECTVEGTSNPNLYWYRQAAGRGLQLLFYSVGIGQISSEVPQNLSASRPQDRQFILSSKKLLLSDSGFYLCAWSGGGWETQYFGPGTRLLVL.

About this clone: The sample carries other DNA sequences with the same CDR3. This chain connects TRBV18 to TRBJ1-2; D perhaps matches TRBD1 (5 bases). The CDR3 length is 13 residues. In germline, CDR1 is KGHSH, CDR2 LQKENI. V was shortened by 2 bases and J by 4 bases, with 8 bases between the two germline ends. CDR3 residues: CASSPGQGYGYTF. DNA of the CDR3: TGTGCCAGCTCACCAGGGCAGGGCTATGGCTACACCTTC. Using reference TRBV18 and TRBJ1-2 for the parts outside the CDR3, the full variable domain is NAGVMQNPRHLVRRRGQEARLRCSPMKGHSHVYWYRQLPEEGLKFMVYLQKENIIDESGMPKERFSAEFPKEGPSILRIQQVVRGDSAAYFCASSPGQGYGYTFGSGTRLTVV.

This chain joins TRBV5-1 and TRBJ2-7; TRBD1 matches 10 bases. Germline assignment: CDR1 SGHRS and CDR2 YFSETQ. This CDR3 spans 15 amino acids. The J segment lost 3 bases and the V segment lost 2 bases, leaving 5 bases of the junction unmatched. CDR3 sequence: CASSFTGTGDYEQYF. Here the CDR3 DNA reads TGCGCCAGCAGCTTTACCGGGACAGGGGACTACGAGCAGTACTTC. Full variable domain (outside the CDR3, taken from reference TRBV5-1 and TRBJ2-7): KAGVTQTPRYLIKTRGQQVTLSCSPISGHRSVSWYQQTPGQGLQFLFEYFSETQRNKGNFPGRFSGRQFSNSRSEMNVSTLELGDSALYLCASSFTGTGDYEQYFGPGTRLTVT.

The chain links TRBV9 to TRBJ1-2; possibly TRBD1 for D (5 bases). V was cut by 0 bases and J by 0 bases, with 9 bases left in between. Germline lookup yields CDR1 SGDLS and CDR2 YYNGEE. This CDR3 region has 15 residues. The CDR3 DNA follows: TGTGCCAGCAGCGTAGGGGAGGGGTCTAACTATGGCTACACCTTC. Its translation: CASSVGEGSNYGYTF.

This chain joins TRBV19 and TRBJ1-5, with D uncertain. V shed 5 bases and J shed 6 bases, with 14 bases lying between them. The CDR3 is 14 amino acids. Germline assignment: CDR1 LNHDA and CDR2 SQIVND (reference sequence). CDR3 amino acids: CASSDTVISQPQHF. The CDR3 bases are TGTGCCAGTAGTGACACAGTAATATCTCAGCCCCAGCATTTT.

This rearrangement joins TRBV30 to TRBJ2-7; TRBD2 is a possible D gene (5 bases). Trimming left V 8 bases short and J 4 bases short, with 24 bases between. Germline V gene sequence: CDR1 GTSNPN, CDR2 SVGIG (reference sequence). The length of the CDR3 is 15 residues. The CDR3 region has the DNA TGTGCCCAGTGGGCGGGTGCCCCTTCCCCTTACGAGCAGTACTTC. Its translation: CAQWAGAPSPYEQYF. Complete variable domain (other parts from reference TRBV30 and TRBJ2-7): SQTIHQWPATLVQPVGSPLSLECTVEGTSNPNLYWYRQAAGRGLQLLFYSVGIGQISSEVPQNLSASRPQDRQFILSSKKLLLSDSGFYLCAQWAGAPSPYEQYFGPGTRLTVT.

The genes are TRBV20-1 and TRBJ2-5, with 7 bases fitting TRBD1. This CDR3 has 13 amino acids. The junction had 6 bases not matched to a gene; V was cut back by 3 bases and J by 5 bases. CDR1 is DFQATT and CDR2 is SNEGSKA in the germline V gene (reference sequence). The CDR3 is CSASEGGRETQYF. The CDR3 DNA is TGCAGTGCTAGTGAAGGGGGCAGGGAGACCCAGTACTTC.

The rearrangement uses TRBV10-3 and TRBJ2-7, with TRBD2 matching over 11 bases. CDR1 and CDR2 from the germline V gene are ENHRY and SYGVKD. After removal of 4 bases from V and 5 bases from J, the junction contained 7 bases not matched to a gene. This CDR3 spans 15 amino acids. CDR3 residues: CAISAWGTSGDEQYF. As DNA, the CDR3 is TGTGCCATCAGTGCTTGGGGGACTAGCGGAGACGAGCAGTACTTC.

This chain uses TRBV7-3 with TRBJ1-1; the D is unclear. Germline values: CDR1 SGHTA, CDR2 FQGTGA. The CDR3 sequence is 14 residues long. Trimming took 5 bases from V and 1 from J, leaving 11 bases between them. The DNA of the CDR3 is TGTGCCAGCAGCCCGGGAGCTGGGAACACTGAAGCTTTCTTT. It yields the protein CASSPGAGNTEAFF.